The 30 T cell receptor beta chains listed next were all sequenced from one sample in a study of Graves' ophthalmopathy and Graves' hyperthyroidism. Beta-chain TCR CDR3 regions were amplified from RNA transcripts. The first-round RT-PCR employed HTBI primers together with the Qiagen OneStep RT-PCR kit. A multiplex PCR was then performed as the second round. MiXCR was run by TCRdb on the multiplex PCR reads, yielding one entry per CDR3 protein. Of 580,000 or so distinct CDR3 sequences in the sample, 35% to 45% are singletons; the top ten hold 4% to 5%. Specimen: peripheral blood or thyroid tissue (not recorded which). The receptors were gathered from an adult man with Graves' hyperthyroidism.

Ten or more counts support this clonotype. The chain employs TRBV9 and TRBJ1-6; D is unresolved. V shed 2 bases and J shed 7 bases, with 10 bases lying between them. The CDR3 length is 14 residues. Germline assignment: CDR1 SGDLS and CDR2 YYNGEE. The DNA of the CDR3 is TGTGCCAGCAGCGTCCGTCTCGAGAATTCACCCCTCCACTTT. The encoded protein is CASSVRLENSPLHF.

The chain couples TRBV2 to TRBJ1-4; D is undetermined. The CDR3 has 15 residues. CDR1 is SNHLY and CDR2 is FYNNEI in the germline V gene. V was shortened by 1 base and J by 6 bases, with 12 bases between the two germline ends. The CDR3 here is CASSEGQRADEKLFF. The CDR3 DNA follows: TGTGCCAGCAGTGAAGGGCAGCGTGCGGATGAAAAACTGTTTTTT.

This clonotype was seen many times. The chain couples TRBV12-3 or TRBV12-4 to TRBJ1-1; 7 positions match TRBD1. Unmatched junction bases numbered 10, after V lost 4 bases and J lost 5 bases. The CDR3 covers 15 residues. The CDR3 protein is CASSYKTGTRTEAFF. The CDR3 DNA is TGTGCCAGCAGTTACAAGACAGGGACGAGGACTGAAGCTTTCTTT.

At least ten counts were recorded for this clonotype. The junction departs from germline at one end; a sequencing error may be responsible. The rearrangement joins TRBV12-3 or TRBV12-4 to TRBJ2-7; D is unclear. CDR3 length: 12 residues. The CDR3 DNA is TGTGCCAGCAGCTTAGAAGGCTACGAGCAGTACTTC. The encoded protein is CASSLEGYEQYF.

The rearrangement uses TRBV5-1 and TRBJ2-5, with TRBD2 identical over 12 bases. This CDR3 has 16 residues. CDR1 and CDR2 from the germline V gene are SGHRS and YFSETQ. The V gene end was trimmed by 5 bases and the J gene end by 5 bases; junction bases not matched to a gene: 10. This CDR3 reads CASRLLAGGPEETQYF. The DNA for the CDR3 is TGCGCCAGCAGGCTTCTAGCGGGAGGGCCTGAGGAGACCCAGTACTTC.

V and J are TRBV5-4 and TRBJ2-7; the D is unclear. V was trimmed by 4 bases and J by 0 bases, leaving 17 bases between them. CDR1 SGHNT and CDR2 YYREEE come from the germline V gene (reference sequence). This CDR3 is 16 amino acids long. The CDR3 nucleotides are TGTGCCAGCAGCCAAGATTTTTCGGGCACCTCCTACGAGCAGTACTTC. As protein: CASSQDFSGTSYEQYF.

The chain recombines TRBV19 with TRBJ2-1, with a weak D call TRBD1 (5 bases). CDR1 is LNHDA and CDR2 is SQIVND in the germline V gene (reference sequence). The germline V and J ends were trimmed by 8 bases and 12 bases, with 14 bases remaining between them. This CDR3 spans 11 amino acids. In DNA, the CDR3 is TGTGCCAGTCAGGCAGGGAAAGGGCAGTTCTTC. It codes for CASQAGKGQFF.

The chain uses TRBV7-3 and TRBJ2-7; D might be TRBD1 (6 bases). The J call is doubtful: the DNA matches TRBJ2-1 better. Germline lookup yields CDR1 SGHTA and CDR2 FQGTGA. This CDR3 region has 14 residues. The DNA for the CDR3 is TGTGCCAGCAGCCTTCAGGGGCGGAGCAATGAGCAGTTCTTC. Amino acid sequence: CASSLQGRSNEQFF.

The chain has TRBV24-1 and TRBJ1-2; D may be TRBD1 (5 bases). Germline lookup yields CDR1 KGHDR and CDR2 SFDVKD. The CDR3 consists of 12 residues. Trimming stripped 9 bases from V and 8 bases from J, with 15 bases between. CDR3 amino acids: CATGVGTSGYTF. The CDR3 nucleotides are TGTGCCACCGGTGTCGGGACTAGCGGCTACACCTTC.

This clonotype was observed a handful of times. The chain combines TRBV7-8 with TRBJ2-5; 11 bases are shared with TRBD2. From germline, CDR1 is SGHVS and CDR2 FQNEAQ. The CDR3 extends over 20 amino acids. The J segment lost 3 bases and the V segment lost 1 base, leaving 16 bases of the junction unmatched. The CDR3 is CASSLVDLLAGGLNKETQYF. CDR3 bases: TGTGCCAGCAGCTTAGTAGATCTTCTAGCGGGGGGTCTTAATAAAGAGACCCAGTACTTC.

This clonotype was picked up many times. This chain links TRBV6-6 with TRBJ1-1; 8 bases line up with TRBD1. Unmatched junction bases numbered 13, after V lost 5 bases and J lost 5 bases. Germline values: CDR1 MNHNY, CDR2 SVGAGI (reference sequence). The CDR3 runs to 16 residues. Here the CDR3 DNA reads TGTGCCAGCAGTCGCACCACAGGGGGTTCTAGTACTGAAGCTTTCTTT. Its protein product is CASSRTTGGSSTEAFF.

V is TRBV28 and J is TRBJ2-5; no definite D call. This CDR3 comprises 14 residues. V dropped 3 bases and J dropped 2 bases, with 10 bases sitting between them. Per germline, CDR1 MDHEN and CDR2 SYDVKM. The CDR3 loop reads CASSFHTVQETQYF. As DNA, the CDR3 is TGTGCCAGCAGTTTTCATACAGTTCAAGAGACCCAGTACTTC. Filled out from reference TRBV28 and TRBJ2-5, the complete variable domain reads DVKVTQSSRYLVKRTGEKVFLECVQDMDHENMFWYRQDPGLGLRLIYFSYDVKMKEKGDIPEGYSVSREKKERFSLILESASTNQTSMYLCASSFHTVQETQYFGPGTRLLVL.

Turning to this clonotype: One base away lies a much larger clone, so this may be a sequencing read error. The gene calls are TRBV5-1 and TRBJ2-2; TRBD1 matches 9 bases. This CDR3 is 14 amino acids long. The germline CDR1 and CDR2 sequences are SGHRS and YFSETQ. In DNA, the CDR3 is TGCGCCGGCAGACAGGGGGCGAACACCGGGGAGCTGTTTTTT. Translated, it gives CAGRQGANTGELFF. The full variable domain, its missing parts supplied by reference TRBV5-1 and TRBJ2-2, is KAGVTQTPRYLIKTRGQQVTLSCSPISGHRSVSWYQQTPGQGLQFLFEYFSETQRNKGNFPGRFSGRQFSNSRSEMNVSTLELGDSALYLCAGRQGANTGELFFGEGSRLTVL.

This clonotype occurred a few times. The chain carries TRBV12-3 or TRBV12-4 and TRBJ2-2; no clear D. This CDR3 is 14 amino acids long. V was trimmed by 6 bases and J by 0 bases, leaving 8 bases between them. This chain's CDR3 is CASSTDSNTGELFF. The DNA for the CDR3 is TGTGCCAGCAGCACAGATTCGAACACCGGGGAGCTGTTTTTT.

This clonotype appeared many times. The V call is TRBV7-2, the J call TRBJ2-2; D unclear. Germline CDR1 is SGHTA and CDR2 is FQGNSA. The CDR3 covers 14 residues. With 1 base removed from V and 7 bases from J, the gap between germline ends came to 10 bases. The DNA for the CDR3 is TGTGCCAGCAGCTTAGTTGGGATGAGCGGGGAGCTGTTTTTT. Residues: CASSLVGMSGELFF.

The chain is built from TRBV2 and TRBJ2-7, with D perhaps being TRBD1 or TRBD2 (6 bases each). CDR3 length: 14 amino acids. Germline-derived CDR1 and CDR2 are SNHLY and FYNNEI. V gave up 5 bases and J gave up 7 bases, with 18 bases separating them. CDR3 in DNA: TGTGCCAGCAGTTTAGGGGGGAGCCCCAATGAGCAGTACTTC. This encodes CASSLGGSPNEQYF.

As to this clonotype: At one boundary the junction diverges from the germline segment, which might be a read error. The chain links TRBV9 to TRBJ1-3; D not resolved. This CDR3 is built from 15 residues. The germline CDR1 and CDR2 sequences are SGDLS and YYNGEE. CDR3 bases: TGTGCCAGCAGCGTAGGCGGAGGGCCTGGGAACACCATATATTTT. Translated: CASSVGGGPGNTIYF. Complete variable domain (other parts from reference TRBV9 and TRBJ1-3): DSGVTQTPKHLITATGQRVTLRCSPRSGDLSVYWYQQSLDQGLQFLIQYYNGEERAKGNILERFSAQQFPDLHSELNLSSLELGDSALYFCASSVGGGPGNTIYFGEGSWLTVV.

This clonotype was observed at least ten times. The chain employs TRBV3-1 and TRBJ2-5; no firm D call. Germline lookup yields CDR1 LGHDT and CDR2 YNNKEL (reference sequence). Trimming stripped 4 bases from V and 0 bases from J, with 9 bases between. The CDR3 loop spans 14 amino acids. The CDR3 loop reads CASSRLMYQETQYF. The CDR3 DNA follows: TGTGCCAGCAGCCGATTGATGTACCAAGAGACCCAGTACTTC.

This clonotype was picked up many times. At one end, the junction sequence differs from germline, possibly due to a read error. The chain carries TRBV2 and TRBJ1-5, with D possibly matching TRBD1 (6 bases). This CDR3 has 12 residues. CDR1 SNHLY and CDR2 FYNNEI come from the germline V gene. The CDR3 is CASGDRSGPQHF. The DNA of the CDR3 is TGTGCCAGCGGTGACAGGAGTGGGCCCCAGCATTTT. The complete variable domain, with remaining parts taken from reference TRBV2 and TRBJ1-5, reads EPEVTQTPSHQVTQMGQEVILRCVPISNHLYFYWYRQILGQKVEFLVSFYNNEISEKSEIFDDQFSVERPDGSNFTLKIRSTKLEDSAMYFCASGDRSGPQHFGDGTRLSIL.

DNA for the CDR3: TGTGCCATCAGTGAGTCGAAGGCGGAAAAACTGTTTTTT. Translation: CAISESKAEKLFF. The chain couples TRBV10-3 to TRBJ1-4; D unresolved. Trimming removed 0 bases from V and 8 bases from J, with 7 bases in between. Germline CDR1 ENHRY, CDR2 SYGVKD. The CDR3 length is 13 residues.

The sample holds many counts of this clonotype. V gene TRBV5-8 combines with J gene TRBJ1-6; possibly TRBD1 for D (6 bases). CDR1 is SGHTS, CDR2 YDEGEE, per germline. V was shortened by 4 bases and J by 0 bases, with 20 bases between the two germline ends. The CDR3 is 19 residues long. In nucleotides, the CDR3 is TGTGCCAGCAGCGATGAGGACAGAGGATTAAGCTCCTATAATTCACCCCTCCACTTT. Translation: CASSDEDRGLSSYNSPLHF.

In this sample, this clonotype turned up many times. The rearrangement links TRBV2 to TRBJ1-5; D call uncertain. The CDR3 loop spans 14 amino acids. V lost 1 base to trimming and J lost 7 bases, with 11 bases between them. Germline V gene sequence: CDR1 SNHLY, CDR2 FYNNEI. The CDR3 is CASSEVKGLQPQHF. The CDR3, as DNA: TGTGCCAGCAGTGAAGTTAAGGGTTTACAGCCCCAGCATTTT. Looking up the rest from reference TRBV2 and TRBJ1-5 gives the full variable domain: EPEVTQTPSHQVTQMGQEVILRCVPISNHLYFYWYRQILGQKVEFLVSFYNNEISEKSEIFDDQFSVERPDGSNFTLKIRSTKLEDSAMYFCASSEVKGLQPQHFGDGTRLSIL.

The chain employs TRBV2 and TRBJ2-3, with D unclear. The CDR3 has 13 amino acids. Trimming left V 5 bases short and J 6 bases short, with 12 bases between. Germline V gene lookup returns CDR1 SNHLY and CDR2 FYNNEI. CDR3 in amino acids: CASSMDSRDTQYF. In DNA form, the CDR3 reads TGTGCCAGCAGTATGGATTCCCGGGATACGCAGTATTTT.

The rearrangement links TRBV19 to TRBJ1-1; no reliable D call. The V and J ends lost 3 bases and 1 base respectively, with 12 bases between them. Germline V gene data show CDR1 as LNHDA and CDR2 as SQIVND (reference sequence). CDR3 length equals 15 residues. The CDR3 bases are TGTGCCAGTAGTATTCTTTATTCGTGGAACACTGAAGCTTTCTTT. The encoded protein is CASSILYSWNTEAFF.

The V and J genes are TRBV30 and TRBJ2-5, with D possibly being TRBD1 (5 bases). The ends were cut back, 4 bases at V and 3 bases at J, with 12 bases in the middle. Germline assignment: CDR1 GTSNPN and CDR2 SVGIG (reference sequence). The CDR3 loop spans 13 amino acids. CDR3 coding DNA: TGTGCCTGGAATAGGCGCAGGGAAGAGACCCAGTACTTC. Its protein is CAWNRRREETQYF.

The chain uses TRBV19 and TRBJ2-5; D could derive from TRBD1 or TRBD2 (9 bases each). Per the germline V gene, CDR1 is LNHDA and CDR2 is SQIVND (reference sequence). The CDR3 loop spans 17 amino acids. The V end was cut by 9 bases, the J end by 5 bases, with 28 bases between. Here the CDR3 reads CASNPSGDREIVETQYF. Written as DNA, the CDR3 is TGTGCCAGCAACCCTAGCGGGGACAGGGAGATCGTGGAGACCCAGTACTTC.

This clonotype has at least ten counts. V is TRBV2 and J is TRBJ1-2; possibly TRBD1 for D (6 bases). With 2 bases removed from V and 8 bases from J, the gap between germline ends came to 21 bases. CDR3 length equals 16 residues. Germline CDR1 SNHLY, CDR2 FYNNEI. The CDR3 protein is CASSESHRVGVGGYTF. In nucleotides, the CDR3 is TGTGCCAGCAGTGAAAGTCACAGGGTAGGAGTTGGAGGCTACACCTTC.

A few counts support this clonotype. CDR3 in amino acids: CASSLLGIRDEQFF. The CDR3 DNA reads as TGTGCCAGCAGCTTACTCGGGATTCGCGATGAGCAGTTCTTC. The chain is built from TRBV7-2 and TRBJ2-1; weak D call: TRBD2 (5 bases). Trimming cost V 2 bases and J 8 bases, with 13 bases left between them. This CDR3 has 14 residues. Germline CDR1 is SGHTA and CDR2 is FQGNSA. Full variable domain (missing parts from reference TRBV7-2 and TRBJ2-1): GAGVSQSPSNKVTEKGKDVELRCDPISGHTALYWYRQSLGQGLEFLIYFQGNSAPDKSGLPSDRFSAERTGGSVSTLTIQRTQQEDSAVYLCASSLLGIRDEQFFGPGTRLTVL.

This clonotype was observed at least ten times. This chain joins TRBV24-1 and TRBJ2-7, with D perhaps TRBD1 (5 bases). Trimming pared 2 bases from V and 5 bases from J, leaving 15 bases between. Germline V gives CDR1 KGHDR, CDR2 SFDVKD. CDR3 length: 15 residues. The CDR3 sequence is CATSDSTGSPHEQYF. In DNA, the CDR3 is TGTGCCACCAGTGATTCCACAGGATCCCCCCACGAGCAGTACTTC.

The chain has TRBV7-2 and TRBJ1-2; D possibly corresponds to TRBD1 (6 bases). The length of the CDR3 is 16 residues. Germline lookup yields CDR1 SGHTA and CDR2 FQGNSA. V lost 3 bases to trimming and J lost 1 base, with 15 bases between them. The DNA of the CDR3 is TGTGCCAGCAGCTTGACCGTTACAGGGATTAACTATGGCTACACCTTC. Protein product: CASSLTVTGINYGYTF.